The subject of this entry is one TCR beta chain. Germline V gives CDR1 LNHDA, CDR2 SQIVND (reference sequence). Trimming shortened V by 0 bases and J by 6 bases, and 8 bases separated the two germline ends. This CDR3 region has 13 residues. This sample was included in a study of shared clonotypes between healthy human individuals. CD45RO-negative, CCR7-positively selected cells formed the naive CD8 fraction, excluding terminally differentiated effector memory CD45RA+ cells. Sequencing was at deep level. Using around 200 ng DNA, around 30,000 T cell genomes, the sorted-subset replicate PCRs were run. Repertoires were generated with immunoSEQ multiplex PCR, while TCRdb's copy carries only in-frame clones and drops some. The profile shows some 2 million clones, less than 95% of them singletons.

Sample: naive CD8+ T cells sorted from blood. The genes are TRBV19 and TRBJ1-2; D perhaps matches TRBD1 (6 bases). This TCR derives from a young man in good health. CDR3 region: CASSIDPGDGYTF. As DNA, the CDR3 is TGTGCCAGTAGTATAGACCCAGGGGATGGCTACACCTTC. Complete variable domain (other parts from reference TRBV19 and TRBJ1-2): DGGITQSPKYLFRKEGQNVTLSCEQNLNHDAMYWYRQDPGQGLRLIYYSQIVNDFQKGDIAEGYSVSREKKESFPLTVTSAQKNPTAFYLCASSIDPGDGYTFGSGTRLTVV.